This T cell receptor (beta chain) was captured by sequencing in a study of STAT5B mutations in CD4+ large granular lymphocyte leukemia (dated by TCRdb to 2022 to 2024). At the level of the whole study: Where cryopreserved patient cells were available, CD8+ cells were depleted first, followed by selection with anti-CD4 microbeads. The study compared the TCRbeta repertoires of patients with CD4+ T-cell large granular lymphocyte leukemia against those of healthy blood donors. The purity of purified fractions was confirmed by flow cytometry on FACSCanto II or FACSVerse to exceed 95% among lymphocytes.

Measured from the cysteine to the phenylalanine, the CDR3 is 14 residues long. This entry keeps only the CDR3 DNA: 42 bases, framed from base 1. The CDR1 and CDR2 encoded by the germline V gene (reference sequence) are SEHNR and FQNEAQ. The V end loses 5 bases and the J end loses 3 bases, and a stretch of 11 bases separates them. Study-wide conclusions, independent of this receptor: Data were not HLA-matched; higher clonality in CD4+ versus CD8+ T-LGLL could reflect the relatively small sample size. Patient cell sources varied, and just 5 to 7 CD4-sorted patient samples were included in the clonality comparison against healthy controls. Enrichment of TRBV06-family usage was observed among the top patient clones (8/27) relative to healthy controls (2/35). CD4-sorted patient repertoires appeared more clonal than healthy CD4+ repertoires, and this difference persisted after removing the putative leukemic clones. Main leukemic clonotypes were private to each patient, although about 25% appeared at low frequency in other patients' non-leukemic repertoires.

The immunoSEQ assay at survey resolution was used to sequence TCRbeta rearrangements from genomic DNA. Per the authors' processing: Any clonotype making up more than 5% of the repertoire was considered a putative leukemic clone, which gave a few dozen such clones in about 30 patients. In the TCR sequencing data, the lowest productive clonotype frequency that could be detected was 2.59 x 10-5. Only productive TCRbeta rearrangements, defined as complete and in-frame sequences, were included in the analyses. Sample clonality was computed as Simpson clonality in the immunoSEQ Analyzer version 3.0. Clones were categorized by frequency as very rare, small, medium, large (1-20%) or hyperexpanded (>20%). OLGA 1.2.3 estimated generation probabilities, VDJtools produced V-gene circos plots, VDJdb was queried for specificities, and GLIPH identified CDR3 motifs. TCRdb's version of the immuneACCESS table is confined to in-frame rearrangements and falls short of the full clone set. An unresolved V gene accounts for under half of the shortfall where checked; the remainder is of unknown origin. For V, J and clone size, that table is used; D and trimming come from the DNA. The sample table contains 1,500 to 2,000 clones; only one count was recorded for around 73% of them. Clones ranked in the top ten supply around 89% of the sample.

The CD4+ T-LGLL patients were recruited through hematology units in Padova (Italy), Helsinki (Finland) and Shinshu (Japan). Patient samples were bead-purified CD4+, CD4+CD8+, CD57+ or CD56+ fractions, or unselected PBMC, depending on sample availability. The TCRbeta data from patients were combined with somatic STAT5B mutation profiles that came from deep amplicon sequencing of the same DNA. All TCR-sequenced material derived from peripheral blood: patient blood samples and healthy donor buffy coats. Peripheral blood mononuclear cells were isolated by Ficoll-Hypaque gradient centrifugation. Genomic DNA was extracted using the Gentra Puregene Cell and Tissue kit, and a Qubit 2.0 fluorometer was used to quantify it. The table lists this clone with a few counts. What antigen it recognizes has not been identified. The sample holds no much larger clone one base away, and base qualities are not on file.

Sequenced input: PBMCs. The sequence links TRBV7-9 to TRBJ1-5; the best D guess is TRBD1, with 6 bases matching. The TCR comes from a woman aged 65 to 85 with CD4+ T-cell large granular lymphocyte leukemia. The DNA sequence reads TGTGCCAGCAGCCAACAGGGTACCAATCAGCCCCAGCATTTT. The translation is CASSQQGTNQPQHF.